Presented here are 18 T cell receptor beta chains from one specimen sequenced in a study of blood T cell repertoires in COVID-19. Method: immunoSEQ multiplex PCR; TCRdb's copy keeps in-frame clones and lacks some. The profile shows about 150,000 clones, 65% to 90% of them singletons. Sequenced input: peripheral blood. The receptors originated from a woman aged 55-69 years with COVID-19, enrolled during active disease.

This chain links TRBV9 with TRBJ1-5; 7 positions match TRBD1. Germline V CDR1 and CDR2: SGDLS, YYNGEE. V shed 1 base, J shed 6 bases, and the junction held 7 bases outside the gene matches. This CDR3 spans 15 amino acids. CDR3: CASSVTGDAFQPQHF. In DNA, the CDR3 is TGTGCCAGCAGCGTAACAGGGGATGCATTTCAGCCCCAGCATTTT.

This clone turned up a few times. The CDR3: CASSLGGLGNQPQHF. CDR3 coding DNA: TGTGCCAGCAGCTTAGGAGGGTTGGGGAATCAGCCCCAGCATTTT. This chain connects TRBV11-1 to TRBJ1-5; no definite D call. The V and J ends lost 1 base and 4 bases respectively, with 11 bases between them. CDR3 length equals 15 residues. CDR1 SGHAT and CDR2 FQDESV come from the germline V gene (reference sequence).

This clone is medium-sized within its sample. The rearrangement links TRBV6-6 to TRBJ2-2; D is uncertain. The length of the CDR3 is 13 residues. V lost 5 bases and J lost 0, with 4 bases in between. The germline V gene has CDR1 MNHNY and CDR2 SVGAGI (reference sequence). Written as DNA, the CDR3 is TGTGCCAGCAGTGTCGCGAACACCGGGGAGCTGTTTTTT. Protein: CASSVANTGELFF.

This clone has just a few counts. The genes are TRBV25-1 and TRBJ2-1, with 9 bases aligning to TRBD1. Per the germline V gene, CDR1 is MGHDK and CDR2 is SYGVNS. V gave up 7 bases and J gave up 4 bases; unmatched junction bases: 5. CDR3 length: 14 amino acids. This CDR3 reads CASTTGGGYNEQFF. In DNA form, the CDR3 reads TGTGCCAGCACAACAGGGGGCGGTTACAATGAGCAGTTCTTC.

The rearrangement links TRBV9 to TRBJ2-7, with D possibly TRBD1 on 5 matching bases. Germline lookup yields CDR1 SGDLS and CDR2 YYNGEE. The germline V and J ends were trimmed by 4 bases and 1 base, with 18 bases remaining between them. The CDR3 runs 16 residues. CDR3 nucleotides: TGTGCCAGCAGCTTAGGAGACAGCCTAAATTCCTACGAGCAGTACTTC. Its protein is CASSLGDSLNSYEQYF.

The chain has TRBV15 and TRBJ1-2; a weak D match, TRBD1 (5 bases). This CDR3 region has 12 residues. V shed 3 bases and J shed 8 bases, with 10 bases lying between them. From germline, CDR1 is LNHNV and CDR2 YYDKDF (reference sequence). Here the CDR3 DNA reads TGTGCCACCAGCAGTGGGGCGCCGGGCTACACCTTC. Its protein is CATSSGAPGYTF.

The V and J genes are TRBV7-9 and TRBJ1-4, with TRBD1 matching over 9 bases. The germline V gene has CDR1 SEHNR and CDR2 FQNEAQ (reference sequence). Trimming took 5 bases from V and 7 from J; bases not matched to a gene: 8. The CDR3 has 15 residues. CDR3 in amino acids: CASSPGTGLIEKLFF. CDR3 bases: TGTGCCAGCAGCCCAGGGACAGGGCTTATTGAAAAACTGTTTTTT. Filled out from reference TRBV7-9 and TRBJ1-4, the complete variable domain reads DTGVSQNPRHKITKRGQNVTFRCDPISEHNRLYWYRQTLGQGPEFLTYFQNEAQLEKSRLLSDRFSAERPKGSFSTLEIQRTEQGDSAMYLCASSPGTGLIEKLFFGSGTQLSVL.

CDR3 residues: CASSLGNTGANEKLFF. The CDR3 DNA follows: TGCGCCAGCAGCTTGGGTAATACAGGGGCTAATGAAAAACTGTTTTTT. The genes are TRBV5-1 and TRBJ1-4; 7 bases line up with TRBD1. CDR3 size: 16 residues. Germline V gene sequence: CDR1 SGHRS, CDR2 YFSETQ. V shed 0 bases, J shed 3 bases, and the junction held 5 bases outside the gene matches.

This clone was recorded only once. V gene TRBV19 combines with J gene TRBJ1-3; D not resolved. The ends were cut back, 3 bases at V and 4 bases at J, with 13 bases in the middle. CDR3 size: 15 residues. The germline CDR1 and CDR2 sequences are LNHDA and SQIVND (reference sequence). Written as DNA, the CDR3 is TGTGCCAGTAGTATGGGTACTGCGGGAGGAAACACCATATATTTT. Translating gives CASSMGTAGGNTIYF.

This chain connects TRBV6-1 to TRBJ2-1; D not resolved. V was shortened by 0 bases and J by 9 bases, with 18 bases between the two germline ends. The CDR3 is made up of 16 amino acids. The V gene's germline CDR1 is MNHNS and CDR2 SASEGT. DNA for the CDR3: TGTGCCAGCAGTGAAGCGCGGCTCAACTTAGGTGGTGAGCAGTTCTTC. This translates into CASSEARLNLGGEQFF.

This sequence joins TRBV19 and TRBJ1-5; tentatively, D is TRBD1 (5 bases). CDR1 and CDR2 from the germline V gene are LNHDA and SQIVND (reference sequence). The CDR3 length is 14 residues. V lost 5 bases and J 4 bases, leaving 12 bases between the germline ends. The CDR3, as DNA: TGTGCCAGTAGTGCGGAGGGGACTAATCAGCCCCAGCATTTT. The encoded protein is CASSAEGTNQPQHF.

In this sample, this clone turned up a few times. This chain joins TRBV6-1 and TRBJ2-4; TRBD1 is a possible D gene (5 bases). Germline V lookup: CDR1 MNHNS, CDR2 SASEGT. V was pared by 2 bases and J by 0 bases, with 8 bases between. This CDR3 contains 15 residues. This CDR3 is CASSERGLAKNIQYF. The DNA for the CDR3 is TGTGCCAGCAGTGAAAGGGGCCTAGCCAAAAACATTCAGTACTTC.

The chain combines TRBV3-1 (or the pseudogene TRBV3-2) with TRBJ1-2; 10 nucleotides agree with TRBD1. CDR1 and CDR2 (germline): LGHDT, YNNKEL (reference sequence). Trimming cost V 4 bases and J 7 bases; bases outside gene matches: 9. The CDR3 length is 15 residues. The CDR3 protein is CASSRSRTGGPGYTF. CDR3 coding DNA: TGTGCCAGCAGCCGCTCTCGGACAGGGGGTCCTGGCTACACCTTC.

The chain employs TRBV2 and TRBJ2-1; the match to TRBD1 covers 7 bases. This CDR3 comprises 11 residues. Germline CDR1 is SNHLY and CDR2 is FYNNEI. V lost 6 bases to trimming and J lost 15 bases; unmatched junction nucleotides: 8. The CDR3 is CASSVNRGTFF. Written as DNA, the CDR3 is TGTGCCAGCAGCGTAAACAGGGGTACGTTCTTC.

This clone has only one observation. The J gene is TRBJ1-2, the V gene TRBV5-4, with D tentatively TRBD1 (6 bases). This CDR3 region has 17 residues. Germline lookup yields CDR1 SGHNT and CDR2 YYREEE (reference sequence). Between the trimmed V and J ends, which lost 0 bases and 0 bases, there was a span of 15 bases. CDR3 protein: CASSLARGGPSNYGYTF. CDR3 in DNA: TGTGCCAGCAGCTTGGCCCGGGGGGGGCCCTCTAACTATGGCTACACCTTC.

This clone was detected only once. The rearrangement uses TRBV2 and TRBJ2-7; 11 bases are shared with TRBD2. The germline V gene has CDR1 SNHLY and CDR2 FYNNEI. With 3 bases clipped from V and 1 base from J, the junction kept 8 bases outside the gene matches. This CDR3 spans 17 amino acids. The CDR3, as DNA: TGTGCCAGCAGTGATGATAGCGGGGGGGCCGGTTCCTACGAGCAGTACGTC. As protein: CASSDDSGGAGSYEQYV.

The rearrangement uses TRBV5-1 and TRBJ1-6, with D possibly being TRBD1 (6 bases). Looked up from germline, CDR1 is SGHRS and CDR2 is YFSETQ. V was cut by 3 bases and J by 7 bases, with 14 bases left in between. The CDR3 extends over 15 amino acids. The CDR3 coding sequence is TGCGCCAGCAGCTCGACAGGCGAACCCAATTCACCCCTCCACTTT. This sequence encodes CASSSTGEPNSPLHF.

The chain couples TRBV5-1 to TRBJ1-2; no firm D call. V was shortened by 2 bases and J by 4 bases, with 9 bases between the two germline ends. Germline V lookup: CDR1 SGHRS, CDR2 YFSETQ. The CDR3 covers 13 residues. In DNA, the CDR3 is TGCGCCAGCAGCTTACGACACCCCTATGGCTACACCTTC. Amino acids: CASSLRHPYGYTF.